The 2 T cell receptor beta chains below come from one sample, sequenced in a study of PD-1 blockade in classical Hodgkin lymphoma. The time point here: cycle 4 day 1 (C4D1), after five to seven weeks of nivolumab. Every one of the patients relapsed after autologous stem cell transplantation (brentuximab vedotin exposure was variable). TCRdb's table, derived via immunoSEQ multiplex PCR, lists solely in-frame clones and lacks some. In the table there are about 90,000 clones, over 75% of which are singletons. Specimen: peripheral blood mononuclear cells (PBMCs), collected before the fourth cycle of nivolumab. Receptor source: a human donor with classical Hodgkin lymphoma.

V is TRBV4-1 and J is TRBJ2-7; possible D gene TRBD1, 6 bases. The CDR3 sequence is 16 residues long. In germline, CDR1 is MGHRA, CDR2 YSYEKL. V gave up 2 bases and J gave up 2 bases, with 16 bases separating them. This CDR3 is CASSQIVEGVAYEQYF. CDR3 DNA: TGCGCCAGCAGCCAAATAGTAGAGGGGGTAGCCTACGAGCAGTACTTC.

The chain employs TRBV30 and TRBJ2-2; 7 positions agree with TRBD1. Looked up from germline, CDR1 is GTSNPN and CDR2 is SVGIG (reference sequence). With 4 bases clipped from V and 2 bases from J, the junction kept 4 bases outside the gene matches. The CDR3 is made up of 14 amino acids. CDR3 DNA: TGTGCCTGGAAGGGGACAGTTAACACCGGGGAGCTGTTTTTT. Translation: CAWKGTVNTGELFF.